This passage covers 21 T cell receptor beta chains from one sample sequenced in a study of T-cell reconstitution after alpha-beta-depleted transplantation in children. TCRbeta library construction was performed incorporating unique molecular identifiers. One entry per CDR3 protein results from TCRdb running MiXCR on the PCR reads. The sample holds around 800,000 distinct CDR3 sequences; 15% to 20% are singletons and the top ten take about 4.6%. Sample: PBMCs, mostly from graft donor cells, taken 360 days after TCRalphabeta/CD19-depleted stem cell transplant. These receptors originate from a male patient between 5 and 17 years old who had a stem cell transplant for acute lymphoblastic leukemia, so the T cells may come from the graft donor.

The chain employs TRBV6-5 and TRBJ1-5; 9 bases line up with TRBD1. The CDR3 is 15 residues long. J was trimmed by 4 bases and V by 2 bases; bases with no gene match: 3. Germline V gives CDR1 MNHEY, CDR2 SVGAGI. The CDR3 DNA reads TGTGCCAGCAGTTACGGGACAGGGCGGAATCAGCCCCAGCATTTT. The encoded protein is CASSYGTGRNQPQHF.

The table lists this clonotype with a few counts. The rearrangement uses TRBV28 and TRBJ2-1; 13 bases are a match to TRBD2. Germline CDR1 reads MDHEN; CDR2 reads SYDVKM. The CDR3 consists of 20 residues. The V segment lost 1 base and the J segment 8 bases; nucleotides outside the gene matches: 17. CDR3 loop: CASSLSPRTSGRKSSHEQFF. CDR3 sequence (DNA): TGTGCCAGCAGTTTATCCCCTCGGACTAGCGGGAGAAAGTCGTCGCATGAGCAGTTCTTC.

There are a few counts of this clonotype. V usage is TRBV27 and J usage is TRBJ1-1, with 8 bases aligning to TRBD1. The CDR3 is 14 amino acids. Germline V gene sequence: CDR1 MNHEY, CDR2 SMNVEV (reference sequence). Trimming cost V 3 bases and J 6 bases; bases outside gene matches: 6. The CDR3 DNA reads as TGTGCCAGCAGTTTTGGAGGACAGGGACCTGAAGCTTTCTTT. The encoded protein is CASSFGGQGPEAFF.

The chain is built from TRBV2 and TRBJ2-2; no definite D call. CDR1 and CDR2 from the germline V gene are SNHLY and FYNNEI. The CDR3 sequence is 16 residues long. V was shortened by 5 bases and J by 0 bases, with 13 bases between the two germline ends. The DNA for the CDR3 is TGTGCCAGCAGTCGGCACGGGCCCGCGAACACCGGGGAGCTGTTTTTT. Residues: CASSRHGPANTGELFF.

This clonotype was picked up one time. CDR3 in DNA: TGTGCCAGCAGTTTCGGGGATAGCGGGAGGGCCTTGGAGACCCAGTACTTC. This translates into CASSFGDSGRALETQYF. The chain employs TRBV12-3 or TRBV12-4 and TRBJ2-5; 11 bases agree with TRBD2. The CDR3 has 17 amino acids. Trimming removed 3 bases from V and 5 bases from J; junction bases left unmatched: 11.

This clonotype came up a few times. This chain links TRBV11-3 with TRBJ2-1; no reliable D call. V was pared by 1 base and J by 9 bases, with 10 bases between. The CDR3 contains 13 residues. CDR1 is SGHNT and CDR2 is YENEEA in the germline V gene. CDR3: CASSLGSLGEQFF. In DNA, the CDR3 is TGTGCCAGCAGCTTAGGTAGCCTGGGTGAGCAGTTCTTC.

This clonotype was counted a few times. The chain links TRBV12-3 or TRBV12-4 to TRBJ2-1, with D perhaps TRBD1 (6 bases). The CDR3 runs to 14 residues. Trimming left V 5 bases short and J 3 bases short, with 11 bases between. The CDR3 nucleotides are TGTGCCAGCAGTCGAGGGGGAATCTACAATGAGCAGTTCTTC. As protein: CASSRGGIYNEQFF.

This sequence joins TRBV7-8 and TRBJ2-7, with D possibly matching TRBD1 (5 bases). V was cut by 4 bases and J by 0 bases, with 19 bases left in between. The V gene's germline CDR1 is SGHVS and CDR2 FQNEAQ. The CDR3 consists of 17 residues. In nucleotides, the CDR3 is TGTGCCAGCAGCTCCCAGTACGACAGAAAGAGCTCCTACGAGCAGTACTTC. Its protein product is CASSSQYDRKSSYEQYF. Based on the CDR3 plus reference TRBV7-8 and TRBJ2-7, the full variable domain is GAGVSQSPRYKVAKRGQDVALRCDPISGHVSLFWYQQALGQGPEFLTYFQNEAQLDKSGLPSDRFFAERPEGSVSTLKIQRTQQEDSAVYLCASSSQYDRKSSYEQYFGPGTRLTVT.

The rearrangement joins TRBV4-1 to TRBJ2-3; 8 bases are a match to TRBD2. The CDR3 runs to 17 residues. The germline V gene has CDR1 MGHRA and CDR2 YSYEKL. Unmatched junction bases numbered 7, after V lost 1 base and J lost 1 base. The CDR3 protein is CASSQVGREAGTDTQYF. The CDR3, as DNA: TGCGCCAGCAGCCAAGTAGGGCGGGAGGCGGGCACAGATACGCAGTATTTT.

A few counts support this clonotype. The chain employs TRBV5-1 and TRBJ2-3; a weak D match, TRBD1 (5 bases). The germline V gene has CDR1 SGHRS and CDR2 YFSETQ. The CDR3 runs 14 residues. The ends were cut back, 2 bases at V and 5 bases at J, with 12 bases in the middle. The CDR3 nucleotides are TGCGCCAGCAGCTTAACAGGAGTCCAAGATACGCAGTATTTT. Amino acids: CASSLTGVQDTQYF.

The chain is built from TRBV7-9 and TRBJ2-7; D is unresolved. Germline values: CDR1 SEHNR, CDR2 FQNEAQ (reference sequence). CDR3 length: 15 amino acids. The V end was cut by 5 bases, the J end by 3 bases, with 17 bases between. The CDR3 protein is CASSPESPTYYEQYF. In DNA form, the CDR3 reads TGTGCCAGCAGCCCGGAGAGTCCTACGTACTACGAGCAGTACTTC.

CDR3 in DNA: TGTGCCAGCAGCTTAGAACGGGCCGAAAGAGGGCCGGGAAACATTCAGTACTTC. Residues: CASSLERAERGPGNIQYF. V is TRBV7-8 and J is TRBJ2-4, with TRBD2 as a possible D gene (5 bases). This CDR3 is built from 18 residues. Deletions cut 1 base from V and 6 bases from J, with 22 bases between. Germline lookup yields CDR1 SGHVS and CDR2 FQNEAQ.

This clonotype appeared a few times. V gene TRBV20-1 combines with J gene TRBJ1-1, with TRBD1 identical over 8 bases. The CDR3 is 17 residues long. CDR1 and CDR2 from the germline V gene are DFQATT and SNEGSKA (reference sequence). V gave up 0 bases and J gave up 4 bases; unmatched junction bases: 13. CDR3 in amino acids: CSARDPTTGERGTEAFF. CDR3 bases: TGCAGTGCTAGAGATCCTACGACAGGGGAGAGAGGCACTGAAGCTTTCTTT.

This clonotype occurred a few times. The V gene is TRBV20-1, the J gene TRBJ2-7; no clear D. Germline loops: CDR1 DFQATT, CDR2 SNEGSKA (reference sequence). The V end was cut by 3 bases, the J end by 0 bases, with 18 bases between. This CDR3 spans 16 amino acids. DNA for the CDR3: TGCAGTGCTAGTGGCACGGACCAGTCCTTCTCCTACGAGCAGTACTTC. Translation: CSASGTDQSFSYEQYF.

This clonotype was found a few times. The gene calls are TRBV7-8 and TRBJ2-3; maybe TRBD2 (5 bases). CDR3 length: 15 residues. The germline gives CDR1 SGHVS, CDR2 FQNEAQ. V was trimmed by 2 bases and J by 2 bases, leaving 11 bases between them. The CDR3 sequence is CASSLTASYTDTQYF. In nucleotides, the CDR3 is TGTGCCAGCAGCTTAACAGCTAGCTACACAGATACGCAGTATTTT.

CDR3 amino acids: CAWSTGLGLFF. The CDR3 region has the DNA TGTGCCTGGTCTACAGGGCTAGGGCTGTTCTTC. The J gene is TRBJ2-1, the V gene TRBV30, with D perhaps TRBD1 (6 bases). V dropped 5 bases and J dropped 15 bases, with 17 bases sitting between them. The CDR3 spans 11 residues. The germline V gene encodes CDR1 GTSNPN and CDR2 SVGIG (reference sequence).

On this clonotype itself: A read error may be the cause here, since a much bigger clone is one base away. This is likely a read error, given that the CDR3 carries no conserved phenylalanine or tryptophan at its end. The chain couples TRBV10-3 to TRBJ2-4; D ambiguous. V was shortened by 4 bases and J by 0 bases, with 10 bases between the two germline ends. Looked up from germline, CDR1 is ENHRY and CDR2 is SYGVKD. This CDR3 is built from 15 residues. The CDR3 loop is CAISGNVGAKNIQYL. The CDR3 nucleotides read TGTGCCATCAGTGGAAACGTCGGAGCCAAAAACATTCAGTACCTC.

This clonotype was detected many times. V usage is TRBV5-1 and J usage is TRBJ2-1; D possibly corresponds to TRBD2 (6 bases). The CDR3 has 15 amino acids. CDR1 is SGHRS and CDR2 is YFSETQ in the germline V gene. Deletions cut 0 bases from V and 3 bases from J, with 10 bases between. Here the CDR3 DNA reads TGCGCCAGCAGCTTGGAGCTAGCGAGCTACAATGAGCAGTTCTTC. Translated: CASSLELASYNEQFF.

A few counts support this clonotype. The CDR3 region is CASSPRTSEYNEQFF. CDR3 bases: TGTGCCAGCAGCCCAAGGACTAGCGAGTACAATGAGCAGTTCTTC. The V and J genes are TRBV12-3 or TRBV12-4 and TRBJ2-1; the match to TRBD2 covers 9 bases. V trimming: 6 bases; J trimming: 4 bases; junction bases outside the gene matches: 7. This CDR3 comprises 15 residues.

J is TRBJ1-2 and V is TRBV5-1, with 9 positions matching TRBD1. The CDR3 sequence is 14 residues long. Germline V gene sequence: CDR1 SGHRS, CDR2 YFSETQ. V was clipped by 4 bases and J by 8 bases; unmatched bases: 9. CDR3 sequence: CASSPGQGNGGYTF. DNA for the CDR3: TGCGCCAGCAGCCCGGGACAGGGTAACGGCGGCTACACCTTC.

This clonotype turned up a few times. The chain joins TRBV4-1 to TRBJ2-1; a possible D gene is TRBD1 (7 bases). Trimming cost V 4 bases and J 6 bases, with 16 bases left between them. CDR1 and CDR2 from the germline V gene are MGHRA and YSYEKL. The CDR3 spans 15 residues. The CDR3 DNA reads TGCGCCAGCAGCCGGAGGGGGCTCGGATTCAATGAGCAGTTCTTC. Translated, it gives CASSRRGLGFNEQFF.